Below are 25 T cell receptor beta chains sequenced from a single sample in a study of spatial heterogeneity in lung cancer. Findings and caveats of the study: The study found that expanded intratumoral alpha and beta TCR counts tracked tumor mutation counts.

No antigen is known for these receptors. Time point given: sample taken at primary tumor resection. TCRdb reprocessed the 5' RACE reads via MiXCR and lists one record per CDR3 protein. Among roughly 3,500 distinct CDR3 sequences listed, 13% were seen once. The sequences come from lung tumor tissue, collected at surgery. The receptors derive from a female donor with early-stage non-small cell lung cancer.

By share of the sample, this clonotype is medium-sized (0.01 to 0.1%). V usage is TRBV4-1 and J usage is TRBJ2-6; D is possibly TRBD1 or TRBD2 (5 bases each). The germline CDR1 and CDR2 sequences are MGHRA and YSYEKL. This CDR3 contains 17 residues. V lost 4 bases and J lost 0, with 13 bases in between. CDR3 DNA sequence: TGCGCCAGCAGCCCCTCCGGGACCACCTCTGGGGCCAACGTCCTGACTTTC. Residues: CASSPSGTTSGANVLTF.

The chain carries TRBV6-6 and TRBJ2-7; D is possibly TRBD1 (5 bases). Germline lookup yields CDR1 MNHNY and CDR2 SVGAGI (reference sequence). V lost 2 bases to trimming and J lost 4 bases, with 9 bases between them. This CDR3 has 13 amino acids. In nucleotides, the CDR3 is TGTGCCAGCAGTTACGAGACAGCGTACGAGCAGTACTTC. This codes for CASSYETAYEQYF.

This clonotype is labeled medium-sized. V usage is TRBV4-2 and J usage is TRBJ2-2, with TRBD1 matching 7 bases. The CDR3 is made up of 16 amino acids. V was clipped by 0 bases and J by 6 bases; unmatched bases: 7. Germline V lookup: CDR1 LGHNA, CDR2 YNFKEQ. The CDR3 here is CASSQELGGRAGELFF. Here the CDR3 DNA reads TGTGCCAGCAGCCAAGAATTAGGGGGCAGGGCCGGGGAGCTGTTTTTT.

In its sample, this clonotype ranks as medium-sized (0.01 to 0.1%). V usage is TRBV12-3 or TRBV12-4 and J usage is TRBJ2-1; 8 positions agree with TRBD1. The trim removed 6 bases at V and 0 bases at J, leaving 4 bases unmatched. The CDR3 extends over 15 amino acids. Here the CDR3 reads CASSLTGGSYNEQFF. In nucleotides, the CDR3 is TGTGCCAGCAGCCTCACAGGGGGCTCCTACAATGAGCAGTTCTTC.

V and J are TRBV28 and TRBJ2-7, with 12 bases identical to TRBD2. CDR3 length: 16 residues. Germline CDR1 MDHEN, CDR2 SYDVKM. The V segment lost 5 bases and the J segment 4 bases; nucleotides outside the gene matches: 9. The chain's CDR3 is CASSDQLAGGSYEQYF. The CDR3 nucleotides read TGTGCCAGCAGTGACCAACTAGCGGGAGGAAGTTACGAGCAGTACTTC.

This sequence joins TRBV6-2 or TRBV6-3 and TRBJ1-1; no clear D. Germline values: CDR1 MNHEY, CDR2 SVGEGT. V lost 2 bases and J lost 3, with 13 bases in between. The CDR3 runs to 15 residues. CDR3: CASSYLVAPDTEAFF. DNA for the CDR3: TGTGCCAGCAGTTACCTTGTAGCCCCGGACACTGAAGCTTTCTTT.

This clonotype has a handful of counts. The V gene is TRBV5-1, the J gene TRBJ2-3; 7 bases map to TRBD1. The CDR3 runs 15 residues. With 6 bases clipped from V and 1 base from J, the junction kept 8 bases outside the gene matches. Germline V gene data show CDR1 as SGHRS and CDR2 as YFSETQ. CDR3 amino acids: CASNSITGGTDTQYF. The CDR3 bases are TGCGCCAGCAACTCGATCACAGGGGGCACAGATACGCAGTATTTT.

Note on this clonotype: A much larger clone sits a single nucleotide away, making a read error possible. This chain links TRBV5-1 with TRBJ1-1; D gene ambiguous. The CDR3 is 13 amino acids. Germline V gives CDR1 SGHRS, CDR2 YFSETQ. Trimming pared 1 base from V and 4 bases from J, leaving 8 bases between. CDR3 in DNA: TGCGCCAGCAGCTTGACCCTGAGCACTGAAGCTTTCTTT. Protein sequence: CASSLTLSTEAFF.

Within the sample, this clonotype is medium-sized. V is TRBV30 and J is TRBJ2-3, with D possibly being TRBD1 (6 bases). CDR1 is GTSNPN and CDR2 is SVGIG in the germline V gene (reference sequence). Deletions cut 5 bases from V and 0 bases from J, with 9 bases between. The CDR3 contains 13 residues. CDR3 amino acids: CAWGTYSTDTQYF. The CDR3 DNA is TGTGCCTGGGGGACATATAGCACAGATACGCAGTATTTT.

Judged by abundance, this clonotype is medium-sized (0.01 to 0.1%). The chain uses TRBV27 and TRBJ2-7, with D possibly matching TRBD1 (7 bases). The ends were cut back, 5 bases at V and 6 bases at J, with 17 bases in the middle. The CDR3 runs to 14 residues. The germline gives CDR1 MNHEY, CDR2 SMNVEV (reference sequence). The CDR3 nucleotides read TGTGCCAGCAGTGGGAACAGGGGAGGAGGCGAGCAGTACTTC. Protein product: CASSGNRGGGEQYF.

By share of the sample, this clonotype is medium-sized. CDR3: CASSPEGVYEQYF. CDR3 sequence (DNA): TGCGCCAGCAGCCCGGAGGGCGTGTACGAGCAGTACTTC. The chain is built from TRBV5-1 and TRBJ2-7, with a possible D match to TRBD2 (6 bases). The length of the CDR3 is 13 residues. Trimming left V 4 bases short and J 4 bases short, with 12 bases between. Germline V CDR1 and CDR2: SGHRS, YFSETQ.

The gene calls are TRBV20-1 and TRBJ2-3; 9 nucleotides agree with TRBD2. J was trimmed by 2 bases and V by 5 bases; bases with no gene match: 11. This CDR3 has 16 residues. CDR1 is DFQATT and CDR2 is SNEGSKA in the germline V gene (reference sequence). As DNA, the CDR3 is TGCAGTGCTGGCCTGACTAGCGGAGTCTTCACAGATACGCAGTATTTT. Translating gives CSAGLTSGVFTDTQYF.

Relative to its sample, this clonotype is medium-sized. The rearrangement joins TRBV29-1 to TRBJ2-2; 8 bases fit TRBD2. The CDR3 has 13 residues. Germline CDR1 and CDR2: SQVTM and ANQGSEA. With V trimmed by 3 bases and J by 8 bases, 5 bases remained unmatched. DNA of the CDR3: TGCAGCGTTGAGGGACTAGGCGTGGGGGAGCTGTTTTTT. Protein sequence: CSVEGLGVGELFF.

This clonotype has only a few counts. The chain combines TRBV14 with TRBJ2-3, with D possibly matching TRBD2 (6 bases). V was cut by 4 bases and J by 4 bases, with 18 bases left in between. CDR3 length: 16 amino acids. The germline gives CDR1 SGHDN, CDR2 FVKESK. The chain's CDR3 is CASSPVGGNTADTQYF. CDR3 bases: TGTGCCAGCAGCCCCGTGGGCGGGAATACCGCAGATACGCAGTATTTT. Variable domain in full (rest from reference TRBV14 and TRBJ2-3): EAGVTQFPSHSVIEKGQTVTLRCDPISGHDNLYWYRRVMGKEIKFLLHFVKESKQDESGMPNNRFLAERTGGTYSTLKVQPAELEDSGVYFCASSPVGGNTADTQYFGPGTRLTVL.

This clonotype has more than one count but fewer than ten. The chain recombines TRBV15 with TRBJ2-1; TRBD2 aligns across 8 bases. The CDR3 spans 17 residues. CDR1 and CDR2 from the germline V gene are LNHNV and YYDKDF (reference sequence). Unmatched junction bases numbered 14, after V lost 3 bases and J lost 7 bases. CDR3 in DNA: TGTGCCACCAGCAGGGAAGGGACTAGGGGGGAGAGAAATGAGCAGTTCTTC. Translating gives CATSREGTRGERNEQFF.

V and J are TRBV30 and TRBJ1-2; a possible D gene is TRBD1 (5 bases). Germline CDR1 is GTSNPN and CDR2 is SVGIG (reference sequence). There are 17 residues in the CDR3. Trimming removed 0 bases from V and 0 bases from J, with 17 bases in between. The CDR3 sequence: CAWSVRRSGPSNYGYTF. CDR3 bases: TGTGCCTGGAGTGTACGCCGTTCGGGACCATCTAACTATGGCTACACCTTC. The full variable domain, in which reference TRBV30 and TRBJ1-2 provide the parts outside the CDR3, is SQTIHQWPATLVQPVGSPLSLECTVEGTSNPNLYWYRQAAGRGLQLLFYSVGIGQISSEVPQNLSASRPQDRQFILSSKKLLLSDSGFYLCAWSVRRSGPSNYGYTFGSGTRLTVV.

This sequence joins TRBV6-6 and TRBJ2-7; tentative D call: TRBD2 (6 bases). CDR3 length: 15 residues. Germline V lookup: CDR1 MNHNY, CDR2 SVGAGI (reference sequence). V dropped 0 bases and J dropped 3 bases, with 12 bases sitting between them. The CDR3 loop reads CASSYSRPDYYEQYF. In DNA form, the CDR3 reads TGTGCCAGCAGTTACTCGAGACCGGACTACTACGAGCAGTACTTC.

This clonotype was seen a few times. This chain joins TRBV20-1 and TRBJ2-7; D is unclear. Per the germline V gene, CDR1 is DFQATT and CDR2 is SNEGSKA (reference sequence). This CDR3 is 11 amino acids long. V gave up 3 bases and J gave up 4 bases, with 7 bases separating them. DNA of the CDR3: TGCAGTGCTAGGAGCGTTTACGAGCAGTACTTC. It codes for CSARSVYEQYF.

This sequence joins TRBV28 and TRBJ1-2; D gene ambiguous. Deletions cut 5 bases from V and 2 bases from J, with 6 bases between. Germline V gives CDR1 MDHEN, CDR2 SYDVKM. The CDR3 totals 12 residues. CDR3 coding DNA: TGTGCCAGCAGTCCTCAGAACTATGGCTACACCTTC. Its translation is CASSPQNYGYTF.

This clonotype was seen a few times. The J gene is TRBJ2-7, the V gene TRBV4-1; TRBD2 matches 7 bases. This CDR3 comprises 15 residues. Germline CDR1 is MGHRA and CDR2 is YSYEKL. Trimming removed 0 bases from V and 2 bases from J; junction bases left unmatched: 4. In DNA form, the CDR3 reads TGCGCCAGCAGCCAAGAACTAGCGCCTACCTACGAGCAGTACTTC. Translation: CASSQELAPTYEQYF.

In its sample, this clonotype ranks as medium-sized (0.01 to 0.1%). CDR3 coding DNA: TGTGCCAGCAGTTTCGGACAGGATAGAAGGCAGTTCTTC. This codes for CASSFGQDRRQFF. This sequence joins TRBV28 and TRBJ2-1; TRBD1 matches 7 bases. V dropped 3 bases and J dropped 12; count of bases not matched to a gene: 8. The CDR3 has 13 residues. Per germline, CDR1 MDHEN and CDR2 SYDVKM.

This clonotype qualifies as medium-sized. The rearrangement uses TRBV13 and TRBJ1-1; TRBD1 agrees at 7 bases. V was pared by 10 bases and J by 1 base, with 6 bases of the junction left unmatched. The CDR3 is 13 residues long. Germline V lookup: CDR1 PRHDT, CDR2 FYEKMQ (reference sequence). As DNA, the CDR3 is TGTGCCATCGAAGGGACAGCGAACACTGAAGCTTTCTTT. Translation gives CAIEGTANTEAFF.

In this sample, this clonotype turned up many times. The V gene is TRBV4-2, the J gene TRBJ2-5; 9 bases agree with TRBD1. The CDR3 totals 14 residues. Looked up from germline, CDR1 is LGHNA and CDR2 is YNFKEQ. Trimming took 6 bases from V and 5 from J; bases not matched to a gene: 7. CDR3 sequence (DNA): TGTGCCAGCAGTCCCGGGACAGGGCCGGAGACCCAGTACTTC. Its protein is CASSPGTGPETQYF.

J is TRBJ2-7 and V is TRBV7-2, with D perhaps matching TRBD1 (5 bases). V dropped 4 bases and J dropped 3 bases, with 13 bases sitting between them. CDR3 size: 14 residues. CDR1 and CDR2 from the germline V gene are SGHTA and FQGNSA. The CDR3 protein is CASSSQGAVYEQYF. The CDR3 nucleotides read TGTGCCAGCAGCTCCCAAGGGGCAGTCTACGAGCAGTACTTC.

The chain couples TRBV18 to TRBJ2-7, with D perhaps TRBD1 or TRBD2 (5 bases each). The CDR3 extends over 15 amino acids. V was trimmed by 3 bases and J by 4 bases, leaving 16 bases between them. Germline lookup yields CDR1 KGHSH and CDR2 LQKENI. CDR3 sequence reads: CASSPPGLNPYEQYF. The CDR3 DNA follows: TGTGCCAGCTCACCCCCGGGGCTTAACCCATACGAGCAGTACTTC.